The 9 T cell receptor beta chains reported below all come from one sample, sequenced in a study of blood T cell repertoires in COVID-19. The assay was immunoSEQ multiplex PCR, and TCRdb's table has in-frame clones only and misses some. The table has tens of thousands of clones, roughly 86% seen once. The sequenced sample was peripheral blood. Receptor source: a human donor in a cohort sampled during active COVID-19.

CDR3 amino acids: CASSRTGGPTDTQYF. In DNA, the CDR3 is TGTGCCAGCAGCCGGACAGGGGGACCCACAGATACGCAGTATTTT. V is TRBV3-1 (or the pseudogene TRBV3-2) and J is TRBJ2-3; 10 positions match TRBD1. Per the germline V gene, CDR1 is LGHDT and CDR2 is YNNKEL (reference sequence). V gave up 4 bases and J gave up 2 bases; unmatched junction bases: 3. CDR3 length: 15 amino acids.

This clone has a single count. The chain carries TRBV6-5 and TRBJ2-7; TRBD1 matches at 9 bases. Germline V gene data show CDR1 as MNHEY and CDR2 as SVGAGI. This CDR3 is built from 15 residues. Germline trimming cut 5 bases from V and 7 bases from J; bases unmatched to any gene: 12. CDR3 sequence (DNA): TGTGCCAGCAGTAGAAGTCCGGGACAGGGACATGAGCAGTACTTC. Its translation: CASSRSPGQGHEQYF.

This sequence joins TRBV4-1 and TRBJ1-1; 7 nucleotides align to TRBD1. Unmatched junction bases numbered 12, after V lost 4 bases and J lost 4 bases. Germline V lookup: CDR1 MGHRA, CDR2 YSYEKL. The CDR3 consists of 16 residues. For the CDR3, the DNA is TGCGCCAGCAGCCCAAGGGGAGTCAGGGGGATCACTGAAGCTTTCTTT. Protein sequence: CASSPRGVRGITEAFF.

CDR3 in amino acids: CASRKTGVTEAFF. CDR3 sequence (DNA): TGTGCCAGCAGGAAAACAGGGGTTACTGAAGCTTTCTTT. The chain employs TRBV5-8 and TRBJ1-1; 7 nucleotides align to TRBD1. Germline CDR1 SGHTS, CDR2 YDEGEE. V was pared by 5 bases and J by 5 bases, with 6 bases of the junction left unmatched. This CDR3 region has 13 residues. The variable domain in full, completed from reference TRBV5-8 and TRBJ1-1, reads EAGVTQSPTHLIKTRGQQATLRCSPISGHTSVYWYQQALGLGLQFLLWYDEGEERNRGNFPPRFSGRQFPNYSSELNVNALELEDSALYLCASRKTGVTEAFFGQGTRLTVV.

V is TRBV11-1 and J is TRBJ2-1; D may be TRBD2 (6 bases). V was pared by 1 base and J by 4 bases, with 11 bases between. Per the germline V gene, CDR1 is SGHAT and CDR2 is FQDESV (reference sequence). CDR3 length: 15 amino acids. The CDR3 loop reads CASSLVSEGYNEQFF. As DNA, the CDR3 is TGTGCCAGCAGCTTAGTTTCGGAGGGATACAATGAGCAGTTCTTC.

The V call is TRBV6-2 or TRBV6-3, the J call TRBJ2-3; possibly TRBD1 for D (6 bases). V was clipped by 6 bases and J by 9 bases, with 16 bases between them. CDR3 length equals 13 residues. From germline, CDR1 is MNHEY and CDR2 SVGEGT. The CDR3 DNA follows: TGTGCCAGCAGCCCCCAGGGGAGCCAGACGCAGTATTTT. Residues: CASSPQGSQTQYF.

The CDR3 loop reads CASSPALRTSLFF. CDR3 DNA: TGTGCCAGCAGCCCAGCGCTTAGGACTAGTTTGTTCTTC. This sequence joins TRBV11-2 and TRBJ2-1, with 7 bases that match TRBD2. The junction had 13 bases not matched to a gene; V was cut back by 5 bases and J by 15 bases. The germline CDR1 and CDR2 sequences are SGHAT and FQNNGV. The CDR3 spans 13 residues.

In nucleotides, the CDR3 is TGTGCCAGCAGCCAAGACGGGGGGCGGTGGACTGAAGCTTTCTTT. Its translation: CASSQDGGRWTEAFF. The chain is built from TRBV3-1 (or the pseudogene TRBV3-2) and TRBJ1-1, with a tentative D call TRBD1 (6 bases). This CDR3 contains 15 residues. Trimming cost V 0 bases and J 5 bases, with 13 bases left between them. CDR1 and CDR2 (germline): LGHDT, YNNKEL (reference sequence).

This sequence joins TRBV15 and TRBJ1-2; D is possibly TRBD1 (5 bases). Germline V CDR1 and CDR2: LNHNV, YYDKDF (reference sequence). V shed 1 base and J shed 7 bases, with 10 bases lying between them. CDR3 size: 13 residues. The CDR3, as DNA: TGTGCCACCAGCAGAGGCTCCAGGGCTGGCTACACCTTC. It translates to CATSRGSRAGYTF.